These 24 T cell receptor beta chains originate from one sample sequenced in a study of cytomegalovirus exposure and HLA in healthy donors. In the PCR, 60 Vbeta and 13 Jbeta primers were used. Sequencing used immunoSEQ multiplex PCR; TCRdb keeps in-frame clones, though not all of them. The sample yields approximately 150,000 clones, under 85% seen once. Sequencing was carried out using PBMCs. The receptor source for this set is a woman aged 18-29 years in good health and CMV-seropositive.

CDR3 in amino acids: CASGGTGNYEQYF. The CDR3 DNA reads TGTGCCAGCGGAGGGACAGGGAATTACGAGCAGTACTTC. The J gene is TRBJ2-7, the V gene TRBV2; TRBD1 aligns across 9 bases. The germline V gene encodes CDR1 SNHLY and CDR2 FYNNEI. Trimming cost V 8 bases and J 4 bases; bases outside gene matches: 6. The CDR3 has 13 residues. Together with reference TRBV2 and TRBJ2-7, the CDR3 gives the full variable domain: EPEVTQTPSHQVTQMGQEVILRCVPISNHLYFYWYRQILGQKVEFLVSFYNNEISEKSEIFDDQFSVERPDGSNFTLKIRSTKLEDSAMYFCASGGTGNYEQYFGPGTRLTVT.

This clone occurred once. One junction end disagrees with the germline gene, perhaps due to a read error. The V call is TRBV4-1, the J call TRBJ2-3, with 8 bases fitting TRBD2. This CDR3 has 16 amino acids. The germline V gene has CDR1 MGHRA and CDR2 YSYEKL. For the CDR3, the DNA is TGCGCCTGCAGCCAAGTGGCGGGGGGCCTGACGGCTACGCAGTATTTT. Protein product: CACSQVAGGLTATQYF.

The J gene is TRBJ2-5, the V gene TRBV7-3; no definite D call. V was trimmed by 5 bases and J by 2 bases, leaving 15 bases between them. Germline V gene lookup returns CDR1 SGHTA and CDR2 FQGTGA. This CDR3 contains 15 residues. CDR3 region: CASSPDLRVQETQYF. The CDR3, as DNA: TGTGCCAGCAGCCCTGACCTACGGGTGCAAGAGACCCAGTACTTC.

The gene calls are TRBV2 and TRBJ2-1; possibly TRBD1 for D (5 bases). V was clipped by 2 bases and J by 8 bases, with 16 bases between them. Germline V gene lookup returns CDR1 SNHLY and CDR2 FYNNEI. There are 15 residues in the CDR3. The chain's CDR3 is CASSESLAQGDEQFF. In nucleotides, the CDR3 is TGTGCCAGCAGTGAATCCCTTGCCCAGGGCGATGAGCAGTTCTTC.

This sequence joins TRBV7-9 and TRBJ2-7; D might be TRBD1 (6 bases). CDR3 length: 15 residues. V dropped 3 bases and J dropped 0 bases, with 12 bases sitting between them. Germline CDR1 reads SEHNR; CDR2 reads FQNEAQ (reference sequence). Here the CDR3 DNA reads TGTGCCAGCAGCTTTCAACAGGGAAGCTCCTACGAGCAGTACTTC. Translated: CASSFQQGSSYEQYF.

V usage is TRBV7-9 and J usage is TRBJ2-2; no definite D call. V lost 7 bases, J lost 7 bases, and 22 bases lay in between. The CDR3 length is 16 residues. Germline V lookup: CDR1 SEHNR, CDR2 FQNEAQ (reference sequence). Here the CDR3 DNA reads TGTGCCAGCACGTCCAGACGAGGCAAGCACCTCGGGGAGCTGTTTTTT. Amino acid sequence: CASTSRRGKHLGELFF.

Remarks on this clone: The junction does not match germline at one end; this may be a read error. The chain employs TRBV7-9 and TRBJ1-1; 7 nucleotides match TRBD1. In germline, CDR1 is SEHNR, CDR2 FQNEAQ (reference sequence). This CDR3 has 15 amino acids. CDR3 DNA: TGTTCCAGCAGCCCTCCCGACAGGGAGAACACTGAAGCTTTCTTT. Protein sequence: CSSSPPDRENTEAFF. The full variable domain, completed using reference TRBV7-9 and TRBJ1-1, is DTGVSQNPRHKITKRGQNVTFRCDPISEHNRLYWYRQTLGQGPEFLTYFQNEAQLEKSRLLSDRFSAERPKGSFSTLEIQRTEQGDSAMYLCSSSPPDRENTEAFFGQGTRLTVV.

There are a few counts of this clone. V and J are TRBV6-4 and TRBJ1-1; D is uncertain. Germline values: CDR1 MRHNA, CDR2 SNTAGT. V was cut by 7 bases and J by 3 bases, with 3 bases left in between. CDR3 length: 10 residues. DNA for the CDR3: TGTGCCAGCATCGACACTGAAGCTTTCTTT. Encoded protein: CASIDTEAFF.

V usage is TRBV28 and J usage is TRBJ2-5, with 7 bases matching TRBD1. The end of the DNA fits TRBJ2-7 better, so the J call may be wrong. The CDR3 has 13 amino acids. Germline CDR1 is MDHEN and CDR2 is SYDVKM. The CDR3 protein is CASTGTVSYEQYF. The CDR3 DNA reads TGTGCCAGCACAGGGACAGTTTCCTACGAGCAGTACTTC.

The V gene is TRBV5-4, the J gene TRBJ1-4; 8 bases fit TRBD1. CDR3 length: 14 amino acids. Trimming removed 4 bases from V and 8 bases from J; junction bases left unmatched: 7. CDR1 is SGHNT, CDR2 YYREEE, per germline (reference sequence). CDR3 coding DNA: TGTGCCAGCAGCCCGACAGGGGAGGGCGAAAAACTGTTTTTT. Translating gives CASSPTGEGEKLFF.

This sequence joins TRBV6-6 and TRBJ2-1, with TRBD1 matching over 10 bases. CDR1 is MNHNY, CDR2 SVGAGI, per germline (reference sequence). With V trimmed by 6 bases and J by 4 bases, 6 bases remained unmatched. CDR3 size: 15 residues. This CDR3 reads CASSQTGGAYNEQFF. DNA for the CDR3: TGTGCCAGCAGCCAGACAGGGGGCGCTTACAATGAGCAGTTCTTC.

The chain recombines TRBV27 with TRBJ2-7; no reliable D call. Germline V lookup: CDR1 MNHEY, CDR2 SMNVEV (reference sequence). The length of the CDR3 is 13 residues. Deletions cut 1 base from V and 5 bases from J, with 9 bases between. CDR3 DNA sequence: TGTGCCAGCAGTTTATTCGGGTGGGACGAGCAGTACTTC. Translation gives CASSLFGWDEQYF.

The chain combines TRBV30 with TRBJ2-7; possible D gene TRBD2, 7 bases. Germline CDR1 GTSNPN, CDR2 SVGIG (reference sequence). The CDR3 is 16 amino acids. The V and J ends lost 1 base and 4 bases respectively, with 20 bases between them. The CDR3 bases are TGTGCCTGGAGTGGGGTAGGGGGGGCTATCAAATACGAGCAGTACTTC. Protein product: CAWSGVGGAIKYEQYF.

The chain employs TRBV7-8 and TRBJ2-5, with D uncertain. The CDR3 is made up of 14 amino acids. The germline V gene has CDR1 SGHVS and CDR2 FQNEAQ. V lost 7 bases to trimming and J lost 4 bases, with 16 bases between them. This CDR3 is CASTSREVGETQYF. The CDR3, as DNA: TGTGCCAGCACCTCCCGAGAAGTCGGAGAGACCCAGTACTTC.

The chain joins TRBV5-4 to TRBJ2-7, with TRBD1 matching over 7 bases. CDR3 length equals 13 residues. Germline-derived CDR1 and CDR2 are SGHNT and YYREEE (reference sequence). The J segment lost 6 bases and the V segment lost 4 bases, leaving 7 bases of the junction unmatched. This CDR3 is CASSLRGQGEQYF. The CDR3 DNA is TGTGCCAGCAGCCTAAGGGGGCAAGGCGAGCAGTACTTC.

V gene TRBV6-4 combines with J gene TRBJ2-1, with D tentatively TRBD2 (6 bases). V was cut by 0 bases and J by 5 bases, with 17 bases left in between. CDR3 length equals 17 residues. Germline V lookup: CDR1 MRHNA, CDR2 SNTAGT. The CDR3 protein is CASSDSGRGTGNNEQFF. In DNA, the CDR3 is TGTGCCAGCAGTGACTCAGGGCGAGGGACTGGAAACAATGAGCAGTTCTTC.

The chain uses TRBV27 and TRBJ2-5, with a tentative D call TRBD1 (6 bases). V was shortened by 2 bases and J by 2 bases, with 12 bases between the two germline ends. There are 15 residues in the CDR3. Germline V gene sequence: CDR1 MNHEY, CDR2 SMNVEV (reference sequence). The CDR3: CASSLDRTEQETQYF. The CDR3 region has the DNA TGTGCCAGCAGTTTAGATAGGACAGAACAAGAGACCCAGTACTTC.

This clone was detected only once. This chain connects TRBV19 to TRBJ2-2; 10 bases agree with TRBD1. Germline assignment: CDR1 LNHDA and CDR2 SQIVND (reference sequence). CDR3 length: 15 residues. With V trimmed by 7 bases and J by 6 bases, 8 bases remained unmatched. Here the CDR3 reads CASNGQGEEAGELFF. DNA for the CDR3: TGTGCCAGTAACGGACAGGGGGAGGAAGCCGGGGAGCTGTTTTTT.

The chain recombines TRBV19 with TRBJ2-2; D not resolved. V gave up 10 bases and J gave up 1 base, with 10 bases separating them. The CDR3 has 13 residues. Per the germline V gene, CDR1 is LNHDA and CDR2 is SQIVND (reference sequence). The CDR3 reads CATLTGNTGELFF. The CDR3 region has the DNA TGTGCCACCCTGACGGGGAACACCGGGGAGCTGTTTTTT. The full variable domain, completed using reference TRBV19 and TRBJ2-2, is DGGITQSPKYLFRKEGQNVTLSCEQNLNHDAMYWYRQDPGQGLRLIYYSQIVNDFQKGDIAEGYSVSREKKESFPLTVTSAQKNPTAFYLCATLTGNTGELFFGEGSRLTVL.

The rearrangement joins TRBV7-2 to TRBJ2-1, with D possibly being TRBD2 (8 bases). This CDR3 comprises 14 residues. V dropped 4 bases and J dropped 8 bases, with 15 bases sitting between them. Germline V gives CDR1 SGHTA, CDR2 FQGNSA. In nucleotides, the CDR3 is TGTGCCAGCAGCTCACAGGGGCGGGGGGATGAGCAGTTCTTC. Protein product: CASSSQGRGDEQFF.

The CDR3 region has the DNA TGTGCCAGCAGCTTTTCTACCCAAGGGACAGAATCCTACGAGCAGTACTTC. Its translation: CASSFSTQGTESYEQYF. The rearrangement joins TRBV5-5 to TRBJ2-7; 7 nucleotides align to TRBD1. Germline assignment: CDR1 SGHKS and CDR2 YYEKEE (reference sequence). V was clipped by 2 bases and J by 1 base; unmatched bases: 12. This CDR3 comprises 17 residues.

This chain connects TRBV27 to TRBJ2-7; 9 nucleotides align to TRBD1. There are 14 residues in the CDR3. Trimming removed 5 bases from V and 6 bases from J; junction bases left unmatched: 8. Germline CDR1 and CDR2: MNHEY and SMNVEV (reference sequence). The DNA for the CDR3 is TGTGCCAGCAGTCAAGGGACAGGGTATCTCGAGCAGTACTTC. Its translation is CASSQGTGYLEQYF.

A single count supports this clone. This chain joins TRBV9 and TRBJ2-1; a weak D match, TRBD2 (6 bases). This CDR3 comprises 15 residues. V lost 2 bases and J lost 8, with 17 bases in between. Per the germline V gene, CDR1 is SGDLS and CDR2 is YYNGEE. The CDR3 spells CASSVTSRGLDEQFF. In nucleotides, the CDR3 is TGTGCCAGCAGCGTCACTTCCCGGGGACTCGATGAGCAGTTCTTC. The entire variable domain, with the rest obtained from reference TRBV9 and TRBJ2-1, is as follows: DSGVTQTPKHLITATGQRVTLRCSPRSGDLSVYWYQQSLDQGLQFLIQYYNGEERAKGNILERFSAQQFPDLHSELNLSSLELGDSALYFCASSVTSRGLDEQFFGPGTRLTVL.

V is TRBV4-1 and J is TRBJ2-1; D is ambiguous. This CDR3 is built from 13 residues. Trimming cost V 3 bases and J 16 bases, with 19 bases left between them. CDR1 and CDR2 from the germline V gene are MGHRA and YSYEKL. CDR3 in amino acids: CASSHPREARVFF. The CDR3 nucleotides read TGCGCCAGCAGCCATCCTCGCGAAGCTCGGGTATTCTTC.